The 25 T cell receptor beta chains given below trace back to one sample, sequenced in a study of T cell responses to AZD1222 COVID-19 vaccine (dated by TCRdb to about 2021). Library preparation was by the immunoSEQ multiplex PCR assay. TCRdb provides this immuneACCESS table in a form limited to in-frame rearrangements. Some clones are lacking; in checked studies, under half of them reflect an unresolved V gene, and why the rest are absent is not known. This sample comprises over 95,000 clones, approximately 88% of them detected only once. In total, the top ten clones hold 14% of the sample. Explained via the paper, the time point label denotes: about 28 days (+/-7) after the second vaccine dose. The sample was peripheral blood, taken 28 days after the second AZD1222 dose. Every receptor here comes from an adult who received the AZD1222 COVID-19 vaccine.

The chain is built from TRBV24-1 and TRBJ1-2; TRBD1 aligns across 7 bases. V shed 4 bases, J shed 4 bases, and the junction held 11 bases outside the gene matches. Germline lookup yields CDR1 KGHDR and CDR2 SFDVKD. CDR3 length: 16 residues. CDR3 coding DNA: TGTGCCACCAGTGACCCCTCAGGGGGAGCTGCCTATGGCTACACCTTC. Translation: CATSDPSGGAAYGYTF.

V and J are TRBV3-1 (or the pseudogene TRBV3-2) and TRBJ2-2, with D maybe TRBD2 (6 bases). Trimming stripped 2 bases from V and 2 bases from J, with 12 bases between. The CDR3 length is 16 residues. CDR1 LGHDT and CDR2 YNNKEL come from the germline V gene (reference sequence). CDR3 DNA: TGTGCCAGCAGCCAACAGGGTAGCGGAAACACCGGGGAGCTGTTTTTT. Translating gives CASSQQGSGNTGELFF.

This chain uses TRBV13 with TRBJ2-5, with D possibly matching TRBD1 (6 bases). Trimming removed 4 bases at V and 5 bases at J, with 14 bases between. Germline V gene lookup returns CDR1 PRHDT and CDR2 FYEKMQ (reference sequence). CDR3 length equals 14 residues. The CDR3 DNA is TGTGCCAGCAGCTCCCCTACAGGGTTGGAGACCCAGTACTTC. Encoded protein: CASSSPTGLETQYF.

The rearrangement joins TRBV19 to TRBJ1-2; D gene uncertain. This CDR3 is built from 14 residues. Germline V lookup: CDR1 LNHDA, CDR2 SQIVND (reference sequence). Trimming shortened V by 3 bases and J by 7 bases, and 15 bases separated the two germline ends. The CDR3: CASSIGRLRSGYTF. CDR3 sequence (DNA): TGTGCCAGTAGTATCGGTCGGTTGCGTTCTGGCTACACCTTC.

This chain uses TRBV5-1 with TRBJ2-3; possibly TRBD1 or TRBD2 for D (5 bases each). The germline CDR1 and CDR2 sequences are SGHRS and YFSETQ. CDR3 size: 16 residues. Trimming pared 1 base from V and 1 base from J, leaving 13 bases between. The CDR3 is CASSLFSGGRTDTQYF. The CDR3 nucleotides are TGCGCCAGCAGCTTGTTTTCTGGGGGTCGCACAGATACGCAGTATTTT.

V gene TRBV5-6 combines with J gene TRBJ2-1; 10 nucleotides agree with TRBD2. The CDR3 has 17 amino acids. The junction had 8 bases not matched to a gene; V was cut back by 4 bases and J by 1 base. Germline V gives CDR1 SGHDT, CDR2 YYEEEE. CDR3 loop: CASSRLAGVVSYNEQFF. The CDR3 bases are TGTGCCAGCAGCCGGCTAGCGGGAGTTGTGTCCTACAATGAGCAGTTCTTC.

The DNA of the CDR3 is TGTGCCACCAGTGAGCCCGGTGGGAACACAGATACGCAGTATTTT. Protein: CATSEPGGNTDTQYF. The chain links TRBV24-1 to TRBJ2-3; D remains ambiguous. CDR1 is KGHDR and CDR2 is SFDVKD in the germline V gene. The CDR3 sequence is 15 residues long. V was pared by 4 bases and J by 2 bases, with 12 bases between.

The CDR3 DNA reads TGTGCCAGTAGTATTAGACAGACCAATTCACCCCTCCACTTT. It codes for CASSIRQTNSPLHF. The chain couples TRBV19 to TRBJ1-6; TRBD1 might be the D (5 bases). Per germline, CDR1 LNHDA and CDR2 SQIVND (reference sequence). V was clipped by 3 bases and J by 7 bases, with 10 bases between them. There are 14 residues in the CDR3.

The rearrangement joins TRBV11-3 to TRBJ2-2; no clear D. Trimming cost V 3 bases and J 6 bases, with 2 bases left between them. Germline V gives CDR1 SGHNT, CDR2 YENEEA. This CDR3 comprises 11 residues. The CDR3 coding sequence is TGTGCCAGCAGCTTGTCCGGGGAGCTGTTTTTT. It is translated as CASSLSGELFF.

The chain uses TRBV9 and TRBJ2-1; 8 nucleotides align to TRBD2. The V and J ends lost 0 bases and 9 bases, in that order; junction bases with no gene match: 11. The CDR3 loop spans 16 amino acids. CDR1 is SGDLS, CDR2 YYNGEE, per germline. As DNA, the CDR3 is TGTGCCAGCAGCGTAGCCGGGACTAGTTTTAATGGTGAGCAGTTCTTC. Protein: CASSVAGTSFNGEQFF.

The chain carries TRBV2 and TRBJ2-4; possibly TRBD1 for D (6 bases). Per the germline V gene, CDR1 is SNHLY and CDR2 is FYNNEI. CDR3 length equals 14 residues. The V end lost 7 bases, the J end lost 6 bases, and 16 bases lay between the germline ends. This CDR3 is CASKLGQGLNIQYF. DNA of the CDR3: TGTGCCAGCAAGTTGGGGCAGGGGTTAAACATTCAGTACTTC.

This CDR3 is CASSDGKIYGYTF. The DNA for the CDR3 is TGTGCCAGCAGTGATGGAAAGATTTATGGCTACACCTTC. J is TRBJ1-2 and V is TRBV6-1, with D hard to call. V lost 3 bases and J lost 5, with 10 bases in between. Germline lookup yields CDR1 MNHNS and CDR2 SASEGT. The CDR3 covers 13 residues.

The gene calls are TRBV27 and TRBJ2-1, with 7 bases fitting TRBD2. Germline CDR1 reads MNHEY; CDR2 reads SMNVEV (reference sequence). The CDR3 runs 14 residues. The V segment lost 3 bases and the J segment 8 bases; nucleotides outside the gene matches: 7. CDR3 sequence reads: CASSFGLVADEQFF. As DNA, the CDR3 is TGTGCCAGCAGTTTTGGACTAGTGGCGGATGAGCAGTTCTTC.

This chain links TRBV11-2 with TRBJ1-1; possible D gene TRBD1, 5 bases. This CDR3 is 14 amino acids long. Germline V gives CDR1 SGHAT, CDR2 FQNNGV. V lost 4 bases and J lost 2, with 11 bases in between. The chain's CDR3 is CASSSGRLNTEAFF. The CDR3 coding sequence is TGTGCCAGCAGCTCGGGACGGCTAAACACTGAAGCTTTCTTT. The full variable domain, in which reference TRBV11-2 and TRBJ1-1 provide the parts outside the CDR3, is EAGVAQSPRYKIIEKRQSVAFWCNPISGHATLYWYQQILGQGPKLLIQFQNNGVVDDSQLPKDRFSAERLKGVDSTLKIQPAKLEDSAVYLCASSSGRLNTEAFFGQGTRLTVV.

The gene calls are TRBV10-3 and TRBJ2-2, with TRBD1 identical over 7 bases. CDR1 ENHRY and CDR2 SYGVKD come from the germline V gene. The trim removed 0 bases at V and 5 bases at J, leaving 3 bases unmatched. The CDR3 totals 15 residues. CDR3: CAISESTGWTGELFF. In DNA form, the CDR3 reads TGTGCCATCAGTGAGTCGACAGGGTGGACCGGGGAGCTGTTTTTT.

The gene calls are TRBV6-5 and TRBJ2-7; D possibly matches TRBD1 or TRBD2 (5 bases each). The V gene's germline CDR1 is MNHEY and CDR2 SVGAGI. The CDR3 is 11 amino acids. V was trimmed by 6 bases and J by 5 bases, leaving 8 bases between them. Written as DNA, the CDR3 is TGTGCCAGCAGGGTGGGGGACGAGCAGTACTTC. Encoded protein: CASRVGDEQYF.

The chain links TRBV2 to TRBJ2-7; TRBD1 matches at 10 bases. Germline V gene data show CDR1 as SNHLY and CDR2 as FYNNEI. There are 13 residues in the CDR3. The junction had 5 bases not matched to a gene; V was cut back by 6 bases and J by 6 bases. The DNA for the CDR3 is TGTGCCAGCAGGTCGGGACAGGGGCTCGAGCAGTACTTC. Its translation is CASRSGQGLEQYF.

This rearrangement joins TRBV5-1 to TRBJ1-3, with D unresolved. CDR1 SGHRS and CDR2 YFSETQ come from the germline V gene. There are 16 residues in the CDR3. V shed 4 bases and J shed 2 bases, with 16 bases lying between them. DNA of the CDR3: TGCGCCAGCAGCCCCCGTGGTGGAGAAGCTGGAAACACCATATATTTT. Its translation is CASSPRGGEAGNTIYF.

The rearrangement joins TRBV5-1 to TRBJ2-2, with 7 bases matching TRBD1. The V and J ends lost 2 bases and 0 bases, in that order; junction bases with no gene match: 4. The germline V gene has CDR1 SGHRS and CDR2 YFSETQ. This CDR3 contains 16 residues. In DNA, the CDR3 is TGCGCCAGCAGCTTAATGACAGGGCCGAACACCGGGGAGCTGTTTTTT. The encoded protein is CASSLMTGPNTGELFF.

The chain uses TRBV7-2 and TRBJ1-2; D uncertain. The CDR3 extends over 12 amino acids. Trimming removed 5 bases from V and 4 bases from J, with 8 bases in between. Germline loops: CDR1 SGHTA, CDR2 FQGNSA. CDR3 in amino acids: CASSPTGYGYTF. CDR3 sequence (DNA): TGTGCCAGCAGCCCGACGGGCTATGGCTACACCTTC.

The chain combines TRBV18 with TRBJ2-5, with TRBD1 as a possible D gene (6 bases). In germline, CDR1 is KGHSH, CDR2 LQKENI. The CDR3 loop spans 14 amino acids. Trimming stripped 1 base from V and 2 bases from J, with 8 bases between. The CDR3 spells CASSPLGTQETQYF. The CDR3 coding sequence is TGTGCCAGCTCACCACTCGGGACACAAGAGACCCAGTACTTC.

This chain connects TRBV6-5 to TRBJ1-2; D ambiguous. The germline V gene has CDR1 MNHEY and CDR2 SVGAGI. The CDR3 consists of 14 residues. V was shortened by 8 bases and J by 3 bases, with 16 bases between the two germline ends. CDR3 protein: CASPRPRRDYGYTF. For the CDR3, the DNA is TGTGCCAGCCCACGACCCAGGCGTGACTATGGCTACACCTTC.

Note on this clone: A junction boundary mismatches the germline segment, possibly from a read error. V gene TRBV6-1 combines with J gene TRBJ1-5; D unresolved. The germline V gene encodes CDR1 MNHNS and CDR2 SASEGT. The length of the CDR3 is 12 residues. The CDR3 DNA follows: TGTGCCAGCAGCGAAGGGAGACAGCCCCAGCATTTT. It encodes CASSEGRQPQHF.

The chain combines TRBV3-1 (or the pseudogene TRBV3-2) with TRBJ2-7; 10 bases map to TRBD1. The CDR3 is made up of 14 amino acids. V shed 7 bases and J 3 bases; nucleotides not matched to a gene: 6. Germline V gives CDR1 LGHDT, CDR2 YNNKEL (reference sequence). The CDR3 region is CASTSGTGDYEQYF. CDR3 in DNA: TGTGCCAGCACCTCCGGGACAGGGGACTACGAGCAGTACTTC.

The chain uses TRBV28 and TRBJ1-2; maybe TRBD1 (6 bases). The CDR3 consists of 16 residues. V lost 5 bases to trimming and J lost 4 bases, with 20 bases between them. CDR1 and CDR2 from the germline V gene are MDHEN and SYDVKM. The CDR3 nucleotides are TGTGCCAGCAGTCATTCCCAAAGGGGGAAGTCCTATGGCTACACCTTC. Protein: CASSHSQRGKSYGYTF.